Sequencing of this T cell receptor beta chain was carried out in a study of CD4 T cells in relation to SARS-CoV-2 and coronaviruses. Study-level information: TCR beta CDR3s were sequenced after approximately 9-day antigen culture of PBMCs.

The unexposed donors gave CD4+ T cells in about 2010-2018, prior to COVID-19. After approximately ten days of culture, CD4+ T cells were isolated. The table came from immunoSEQ multiplex PCR; TCRdb's copy has only in-frame clones and leaves some out. The sample records about 23,000 clones, approximately 82% being singletons. Study-wide results and limits: In around 67% of donors, memory CD4+ clonotypes crossrecognized SARS-CoV-2 and at least one common cold coronavirus spike.

In this sample, this clone turned up once. The antigen is not known. The CDR3 covers 16 residues. Germline loops: CDR1 KGHDR, CDR2 SFDVKD. V lost 2 bases to trimming and J lost 3 bases; unmatched junction nucleotides: 7. This sequence joins TRBV24-1 and TRBJ2-5; 8 bases line up with TRBD2. Sequencing input: CD4+ T cells from PBMCs, cultured in vitro. The receptor was isolated from a human donor in good health. CDR3 protein: CATSDSGIGGEETQYF. CDR3 sequence (DNA): TGTGCCACCAGTGATTCCGGTATCGGGGGGGAAGAGACCCAGTACTTC.